This T cell receptor (beta chain) emerged from a study of blood T cell repertoires in COVID-19. The overall study: PBMCs, B-cell-depleted T cells, or T cells were the source of the cDNA or gDNA that made up the material.

The V gene end was trimmed by 6 bases and the J gene end by 8 bases; junction bases not matched to a gene: 10. The CDR3 has 14 amino acids. Germline values: CDR1 WSHSY, CDR2 SAAADI. Method: immunoSEQ multiplex PCR; TCRdb's copy keeps in-frame clones and lacks some. The sample lists 140,000 to 150,000 clones; 79% were seen once. This TCR came from a man between 45 and 60 years old with active or convalescent COVID-19. Sequences were obtained from peripheral blood. The rearrangement uses TRBV10-2 and TRBJ1-2; 9 bases agree with TRBD1. The CDR3 region has the DNA TGCGCCAGCAGACTCGGGACAGGGAGTGTCGGCTACACCTTC. The encoded protein is CASRLGTGSVGYTF.